This T cell receptor beta chain originates from a study of blood T cell repertoires in COVID-19. About the study: Sites across the United States, Italy and Spain contributed samples from acute and convalescent COVID-19.

Authors' methods: Estimated nucleated cell counts came from reference gene primer amplification. Measured with immunoSEQ multiplex PCR; TCRdb has only the in-frame clones, and not every one. The V and J calls and clone size are taken from that table; D and trimming were inferred from the DNA. The sample holds 180,000 or so clones; roughly 83% are singletons and the top ten take roughly 8.7%. Sequencing input: PBMCs or T cells enriched from blood (not recorded which). This receptor was obtained from a woman under 40 who had recovered from COVID-19.

CDR3 protein: CASRRQGEDTEAFF. DNA of the CDR3: TGTGCCAGCAGGCGACAGGGGGAGGACACTGAAGCTTTCTTT. This chain links TRBV28 with TRBJ1-1; the match to TRBD1 covers 9 bases. The V and J ends lost 6 bases and 3 bases, in that order; junction bases with no gene match: 5. This CDR3 region has 14 residues. Germline V gene lookup returns CDR1 MDHEN and CDR2 SYDVKM.